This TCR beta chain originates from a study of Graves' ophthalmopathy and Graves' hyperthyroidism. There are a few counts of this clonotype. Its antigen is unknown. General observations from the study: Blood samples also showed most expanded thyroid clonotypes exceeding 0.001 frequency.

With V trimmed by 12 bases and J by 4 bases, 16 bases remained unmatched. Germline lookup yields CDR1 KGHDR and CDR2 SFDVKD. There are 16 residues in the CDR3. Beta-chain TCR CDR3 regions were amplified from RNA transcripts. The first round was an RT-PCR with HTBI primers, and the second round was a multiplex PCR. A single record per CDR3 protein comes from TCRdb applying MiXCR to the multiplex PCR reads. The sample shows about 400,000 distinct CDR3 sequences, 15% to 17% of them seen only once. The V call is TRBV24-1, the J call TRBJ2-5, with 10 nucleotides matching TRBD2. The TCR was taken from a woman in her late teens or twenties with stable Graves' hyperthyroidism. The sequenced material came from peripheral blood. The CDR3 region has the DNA TGTGCCGGCAGTTACTCGCTAGCGGGGGTGCGAGAGACCCAGTACTTC. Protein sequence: CAGSYSLAGVRETQYF.